What follows are 32 T cell receptor beta chains derived from one specimen sequenced in a study of molecular identifiers for immune sequencing clone quantification. A single record per CDR3 protein comes from TCRdb applying MiXCR to the PCR reads. The repertoire consists of around 300,000 distinct CDR3 sequences, with under 25% occurring once and the leading ten covering around 0.76%. The specimen was naive CD8+ T cells from blood, with Jurkat cell RNA spiked in. Subset denoted: FACS-sorted CD8+CD4-CCR7+CD45RA+ naive T cells. Receptor source: a human donor in good health. Some libraries in this study had Jurkat cell RNA spiked in.

In this sample, this clonotype turned up many times. This chain uses TRBV21-1 with TRBJ2-4; the DNA was not used to check the table's D call, TRBD2. TRBV21-1 is designated a pseudogene. The CDR3 loop spans 16 amino acids. The CDR3 reads CASSTRLAGALNIQYF. DNA of the CDR3: TGTGCCAGCAGCACACGACTAGCGGGAGCTCTAAACATTCAGTACTTC.

Concerning this clonotype itself: Germline is not matched at one junction end, which may reflect a read error. V gene TRBV7-2 combines with J gene TRBJ2-3; unclear D gene. Germline CDR1 reads SGHTA; CDR2 reads FQGNSA. The CDR3 extends over 15 amino acids. The CDR3 loop is CARSSKPRVPDTQYF. CDR3 DNA: TGTGCCCGCAGTTCTAAGCCTCGCGTCCCAGATACGCAGTATTTT.

On this clonotype itself: This may be a read error, as it is one base from a much larger clone. The chain links TRBV5-1 to TRBJ1-3; D remains ambiguous. V lost 1 base to trimming and J lost 4 bases, with 9 bases between them. The CDR3 has 14 residues. CDR1 and CDR2 (germline): SGHRS, YFSETQ. In DNA form, the CDR3 reads TGCGCCAGCAGCTTGCCAGTCTCAGGAAACACCATATATTTT. Amino acids: CASSLPVSGNTIYF. Complete variable domain (other parts from reference TRBV5-1 and TRBJ1-3): KAGVTQTPRYLIKTRGQQVTLSCSPISGHRSVSWYQQTPGQGLQFLFEYFSETQRNKGNFPGRFSGRQFSNSRSEMNVSTLELGDSALYLCASSLPVSGNTIYFGEGSWLTVV.

This clonotype was observed at least ten times. V is TRBV5-4 and J is TRBJ2-1; D might be TRBD1 (5 bases). Germline CDR1 SGHNT, CDR2 YYREEE (reference sequence). This CDR3 has 17 amino acids. The V end lost 2 bases, the J end lost 0 bases, and 15 bases lay between the germline ends. For the CDR3, the DNA is TGTGCCAGCAGCTTACCCCTCAGGGAAGGCTCCTACAATGAGCAGTTCTTC. It encodes CASSLPLREGSYNEQFF.

This clonotype showed up many times. This rearrangement joins TRBV6-6 to TRBJ2-7; D is possibly TRBD1 (6 bases). The V and J ends lost 0 bases and 3 bases respectively, with 18 bases between them. From germline, CDR1 is MNHNY and CDR2 SVGAGI (reference sequence). The CDR3 has 17 amino acids. The CDR3 region is CASSYSVDDRRNYEQYF. CDR3 nucleotide sequence: TGTGCCAGCAGTTACTCGGTTGATGACAGGAGGAACTACGAGCAGTACTTC.

At least ten counts were recorded for this clonotype. The chain employs TRBV5-1 and TRBJ1-1; maybe TRBD1 (5 bases). V was cut by 0 bases and J by 3 bases, with 12 bases left in between. CDR1 is SGHRS and CDR2 is YFSETQ in the germline V gene. The CDR3 consists of 15 residues. The CDR3 loop reads CASSLVFDSDTEAFF. The DNA of the CDR3 is TGCGCCAGCAGCTTGGTTTTCGACAGTGACACTGAAGCTTTCTTT.

CDR3 region: CASSLAVGLGGTDTQYF. The CDR3 DNA sequence: TGTGCCAGCAGCTTAGCGGTGGGGTTGGGGGGCACAGATACGCAGTATTTT. This sequence joins TRBV7-9 and TRBJ2-3; the D gene could be TRBD1 or TRBD2 (5 bases each). Germline CDR1 is SEHNR and CDR2 is FQNEAQ (reference sequence). The CDR3 totals 17 residues. Between the trimmed V and J ends, which lost 0 bases and 1 base, there was a span of 14 bases.

V is TRBV2 and J is TRBJ2-5, with TRBD1 matching over 7 bases. Germline V lookup: CDR1 SNHLY, CDR2 FYNNEI. J gave up 0 bases and V 3 bases, and 4 bases lay outside the gene matches. This CDR3 is 15 amino acids long. The CDR3 reads CASSDIDRDQETQYF. DNA of the CDR3: TGTGCCAGCAGTGACATAGACAGGGACCAAGAGACCCAGTACTTC.

Comment on this clonotype: A much bigger clone sits one base away, suggesting this may be a read error. The V call is TRBV29-1, the J call TRBJ2-2, with a possible D match to TRBD2 (5 bases). This CDR3 has 12 amino acids. Germline V gene data show CDR1 as SQVTM and CDR2 as ANQGSEA. For the CDR3, the DNA is TGCAGCGTTGTAGAGAACACCGGGGAGCTGCTTTTT. Protein sequence: CSVVENTGELLF.

On this clonotype: A much more abundant neighbour one base away suggests this may be a read error. The rearrangement links TRBV7-9 to TRBJ2-1; TRBD2 matches 8 bases. CDR3 length: 14 residues. CDR1 is SEHNR, CDR2 FQNEAQ, per germline (reference sequence). Trimming cost V 4 bases and J 10 bases; bases outside gene matches: 9. The CDR3 loop reads CASSSGLALEEQFF. The CDR3 DNA sequence: TGTGCCAGCAGCTCCGGACTAGCCCTCGAAGAGCAGTTCTTC. The whole variable domain, remainder taken from reference TRBV7-9 and TRBJ2-1, is DTGVSQNPRHKITKRGQNVTFRCDPISEHNRLYWYRQTLGQGPEFLTYFQNEAQLEKSRLLSDRFSAERPKGSFSTLEIQRTEQGDSAMYLCASSSGLALEEQFFGPGTRLTVL.

In the case of this clonotype: The conserved phenylalanine or tryptophan normally closing the CDR3 is absent here, so this likely arose from a read error. The chain links TRBV7-3 to TRBJ2-3; D not certain. The CDR3 is 13 residues long. V lost 6 bases, J lost 1 base, and 8 bases lay in between. Germline values: CDR1 SGHTA, CDR2 FQGTGA. CDR3 nucleotides: TGTGCCAGCAGGGGTGGAGGCACAGATACGCAGTATCTT. Residues: CASRGGGTDTQYL.

The chain recombines TRBV6-1 with TRBJ2-1; 8 bases are a match to TRBD1. V trimming: 3 bases; J trimming: 2 bases; junction bases outside the gene matches: 3. Germline CDR1 and CDR2: MNHNS and SASEGT. The CDR3 is 15 residues long. The chain's CDR3 is CASSDRTGPYNEQFF. CDR3 coding DNA: TGTGCCAGCAGTGATCGGACAGGGCCCTACAATGAGCAGTTCTTC.

This clonotype was seen at least ten times. V is TRBV6-5 and J is TRBJ2-3; D gene ambiguous. CDR3 length: 14 amino acids. V was pared by 3 bases and J by 4 bases, with 11 bases between. CDR1 MNHEY and CDR2 SVGAGI come from the germline V gene. CDR3 nucleotide sequence: TGTGCCAGCAGTTATCTGGAGAACTCAGATACGCAGTATTTT. Amino acid sequence: CASSYLENSDTQYF.

This clonotype came up a few times. V and J are TRBV2 and TRBJ2-7, with D perhaps matching TRBD1 or TRBD2 (5 bases each). CDR1 and CDR2 (germline): SNHLY, FYNNEI. V lost 2 bases and J 2 bases, leaving 13 bases between the germline ends. The CDR3 runs to 15 residues. The CDR3 here is CASSETGTETYEQYF. The CDR3 region has the DNA TGTGCCAGCAGTGAAACCGGGACCGAAACCTACGAGCAGTACTTC.

This clonotype was counted a few times. Here the CDR3 DNA reads TGTGCCATCAGTGAGTCGGAGACTAGGATAGGGACCCAGTACTTC. The encoded protein is CAISESETRIGTQYF. The genes are TRBV10-3 and TRBJ2-5; tentative D call: TRBD2 (6 bases). Trimming took off 0 bases at V and 7 bases at J, with 15 bases between the two ends. The V gene's germline CDR1 is ENHRY and CDR2 SYGVKD. The CDR3 is made up of 15 amino acids.

As concerns this clonotype: Just one base apart from a much larger clone, this may be a read error. The CDR3 DNA reads TGTGCCAGCAGCGCGAGGGGGGGAGCTGAAGCTTTCTTT. This gives the protein CASSARGGAEAFF. The rearrangement uses TRBV9 and TRBJ1-1, with D maybe TRBD1 (6 bases). This CDR3 contains 13 residues. Germline lookup yields CDR1 SGDLS and CDR2 YYNGEE. With 3 bases removed from V and 6 bases from J, the gap between germline ends came to 12 bases.

This clonotype was recorded a few times. The chain employs TRBV5-6 and TRBJ1-4; no firm D call. The V end was cut by 0 bases, the J end by 6 bases, with 12 bases between. This CDR3 spans 15 amino acids. Germline-derived CDR1 and CDR2 are SGHDT and YYEEEE. The CDR3, as DNA: TGTGCCAGCAGCTTGGTGGGTGGCACGTATGAAAAACTGTTTTTT. Its protein product is CASSLVGGTYEKLFF.

With regard to this clonotype: Possible read error: a much larger clone is one base away. The chain employs TRBV20-1 and TRBJ2-7; weak D call: TRBD2 (6 bases). V lost 3 bases, J lost 3 bases, and 12 bases lay in between. Germline V CDR1 and CDR2: DFQATT, SNEGSKA (reference sequence). This CDR3 is 13 amino acids long. The CDR3 region is CSASPPGLYEQYF. The CDR3, as DNA: TGCAGTGCTAGCCCACCGGGACTCTACGAGCAGTACTTC.

Regarding this clonotype: A much larger clone lies a single base off, so this may be a read error. The chain employs TRBV7-9 and TRBJ2-1; possible D gene TRBD1, 6 bases. Germline loops: CDR1 SEHNR, CDR2 FQNEAQ (reference sequence). The CDR3 is made up of 15 amino acids. CDR3 nucleotide sequence: TGTGCCAGCAGGTTAGGTTCTGCAGGGGTCAATGAGCAGTTCTTC. This gives the protein CASRLGSAGVNEQFF.

As concerns this clonotype: Its ends do not fully match the called genes, so a read error is possible. The chain has TRBV6-2 or TRBV6-3 and TRBJ1-4, with D possibly matching TRBD1 (5 bases). This CDR3 has 15 amino acids. Germline CDR1 reads MNHEY; CDR2 reads SVGEGT. The chain's CDR3 is CASSYGTTTNGKLFF. CDR3 DNA: TGTGCCAGCAGTTACGGGACGACAACTAATGGAAAACTGTTTTTT.

This clonotype occurred many times. The rearrangement links TRBV19 to TRBJ2-2; TRBD1 is a possible D gene (5 bases). CDR1 is LNHDA, CDR2 SQIVND, per germline (reference sequence). The CDR3 sequence is 13 residues long. Deletions cut 5 bases from V and 6 bases from J, with 10 bases between. The CDR3 is CASSSQGSGELFF. The CDR3 DNA is TGTGCCAGTAGTTCCCAGGGTTCCGGGGAGCTGTTTTTT. Based on the CDR3 plus reference TRBV19 and TRBJ2-2, the full variable domain is DGGITQSPKYLFRKEGQNVTLSCEQNLNHDAMYWYRQDPGQGLRLIYYSQIVNDFQKGDIAEGYSVSREKKESFPLTVTSAQKNPTAFYLCASSSQGSGELFFGEGSRLTVL.

Of note for this clonotype: This likely comes from a read error, as the CDR3 has no conserved phenylalanine or tryptophan at its end. The V call is TRBV5-5, the J call TRBJ2-5, with a possible D match to TRBD1 (6 bases). Germline V gives CDR1 SGHKS, CDR2 YYEKEE (reference sequence). The V end was cut by 0 bases, the J end by 0 bases, with 6 bases between. CDR3 length equals 14 residues. The CDR3 loop reads CASSLDRDQETQYL. The CDR3 DNA reads as TGTGCCAGCAGCTTGGACAGGGACCAAGAGACCCAGTACCTC.

This clonotype was recorded at least ten times. The chain has TRBV7-2 and TRBJ2-3; 7 bases agree with TRBD1. Trimming at V came to 2 bases and at J to 4 bases, leaving 12 bases not matched to a gene. This CDR3 has 17 residues. The germline gives CDR1 SGHTA, CDR2 FQGNSA. The CDR3 reads CASSLTGVDRVPDTQYF. For the CDR3, the DNA is TGTGCCAGCAGCTTAACCGGCGTCGACAGGGTCCCAGATACGCAGTATTTT.

This clonotype was observed a handful of times. This rearrangement joins TRBV29-1 to TRBJ2-1; 9 bases agree with TRBD2. Trimming removed 7 bases from V and 5 bases from J; junction bases left unmatched: 6. CDR3 length: 13 residues. The germline gives CDR1 SQVTM, CDR2 ANQGSEA. CDR3 coding DNA: TGCAGCGGTGCGGGGGGGGCCAACAATGAGCAGTTCTTC. It specifies CSGAGGANNEQFF.

This clonotype was counted at least ten times. The rearrangement joins TRBV7-9 to TRBJ2-3, with D possibly matching TRBD1 (6 bases). The V gene lost 0 bases and the J gene lost 2 bases, with 12 bases spanning the gap. Germline V CDR1 and CDR2: SEHNR, FQNEAQ (reference sequence). The CDR3 is 16 amino acids. The CDR3 reads CASSLAGTTNTDTQYF. The CDR3 nucleotides read TGTGCCAGCAGCTTAGCGGGGACAACCAACACAGATACGCAGTATTTT.

This clonotype was observed a handful of times. The J gene is TRBJ2-6, the V gene TRBV9, with D tentatively TRBD1 (5 bases). This CDR3 spans 15 amino acids. Germline V gene data show CDR1 as SGDLS and CDR2 as YYNGEE. The V and J ends lost 5 bases and 1 base respectively, with 10 bases between them. The CDR3 reads CASRSGFSGANVLTF. The CDR3 coding sequence is TGTGCCAGCAGATCAGGGTTTTCTGGGGCCAACGTCCTGACTTTC.

This clonotype was observed many times. The chain couples TRBV12-3 or TRBV12-4 to TRBJ2-3, with D perhaps matching TRBD2 (6 bases). This CDR3 is 15 amino acids long. Trimming left V 6 bases short and J 2 bases short, with 15 bases between. CDR3 DNA sequence: TGTGCCAGCAGCGCTTCGAGCGGGCTCACAGATACGCAGTATTTT. It specifies CASSASSGLTDTQYF.

This clonotype was observed many times. The chain has TRBV7-2 and TRBJ2-2; D is ambiguous. CDR1 and CDR2 from the germline V gene are SGHTA and FQGNSA. Trimming removed 5 bases at V and 6 bases at J, with 13 bases between. The CDR3 extends over 14 amino acids. The CDR3, as DNA: TGTGCCAGCAGCCACCGACCCCCACCCGGGGAGCTGTTTTTT. Translated: CASSHRPPPGELFF. Supplemented by reference TRBV7-2 and TRBJ2-2, the full variable domain reads GAGVSQSPSNKVTEKGKDVELRCDPISGHTALYWYRQSLGQGLEFLIYFQGNSAPDKSGLPSDRFSAERTGGSVSTLTIQRTQQEDSAVYLCASSHRPPPGELFFGEGSRLTVL.

This clonotype was recorded many times. The genes are TRBV28 and TRBJ2-5; 8 bases match TRBD1. The CDR3 has 15 amino acids. Germline CDR1 reads MDHEN; CDR2 reads SYDVKM. Trimming cost V 2 bases and J 1 base; bases outside gene matches: 3. The CDR3 here is CASSLRQGAQETQYF. In nucleotides, the CDR3 is TGTGCCAGCAGTTTACGCCAGGGGGCCCAAGAGACCCAGTACTTC.

This clonotype was recorded only once. A much bigger clone sits one base away, suggesting this may be a read error. Likely a read error: the CDR3 ends without its conserved phenylalanine or tryptophan. The chain uses TRBV2 and TRBJ2-2; perhaps D is TRBD1 or TRBD2 (5 bases each). This CDR3 comprises 16 residues. V was trimmed by 7 bases and J by 6 bases, leaving 21 bases between them. Germline lookup yields CDR1 SNHLY and CDR2 FYNNEI. CDR3 sequence: CASMGELGAASGELFV. The CDR3 coding sequence is TGTGCCAGCATGGGGGAACTAGGGGCTGCCTCCGGGGAGCTGTTTGTT.

On this clonotype itself: Since no conserved phenylalanine or tryptophan closes the CDR3, a read error is the likely cause. The chain employs TRBV5-6 and TRBJ2-1; D possibly uses TRBD1 or TRBD2 (5 bases each). The CDR3 spans 17 residues. The V end lost 4 bases, the J end lost 4 bases, and 21 bases lay between the germline ends. Per germline, CDR1 SGHDT and CDR2 YYEEEE. CDR3 sequence: CASSLDVGTGLYNEQFL. CDR3 coding DNA: TGTGCCAGCAGCCTGGATGTTGGCACGGGGCTGTACAATGAGCAGTTCCTC.

At least ten counts were recorded for this clonotype. The chain combines TRBV9 with TRBJ2-3; a possible D gene is TRBD1 (5 bases). The CDR3 loop spans 14 amino acids. Germline V CDR1 and CDR2: SGDLS, YYNGEE. Between the trimmed V and J ends, which lost 0 bases and 1 base, there was a span of 6 bases. The CDR3 sequence is CASSVEGGTDTQYF. CDR3 nucleotide sequence: TGTGCCAGCAGCGTAGAAGGGGGCACAGATACGCAGTATTTT.